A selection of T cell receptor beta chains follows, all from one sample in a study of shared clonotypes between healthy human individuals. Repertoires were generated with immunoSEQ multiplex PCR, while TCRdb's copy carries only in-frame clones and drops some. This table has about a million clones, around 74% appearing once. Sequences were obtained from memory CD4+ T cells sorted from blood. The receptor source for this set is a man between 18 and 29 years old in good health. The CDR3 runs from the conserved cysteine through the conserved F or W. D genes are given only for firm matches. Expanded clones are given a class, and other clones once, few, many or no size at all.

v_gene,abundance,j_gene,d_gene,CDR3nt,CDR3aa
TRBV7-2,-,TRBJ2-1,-,TGTGCCAGCAGCTTAGGAGTGGAGCAGTTCTTC,CASSLGVEQFF
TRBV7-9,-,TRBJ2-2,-,TGTGCCAGCAGCTTTCGTTCCTACACCGGGGAGCTGTTTTTT,CASSFRSYTGELFF
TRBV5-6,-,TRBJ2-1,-,TGTGCCAGCAGCTTGCTCGCCTTGGGCCCGAATGAGCAGTTCTTC,CASSLLALGPNEQFF
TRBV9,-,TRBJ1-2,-,TGTGCCAGCAGCGTAGAACCCGGCGGGATGAATGGCTACACCTTC,CASSVEPGGMNGYTF
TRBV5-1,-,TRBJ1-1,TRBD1,TGCGCCAGCAGCTTCGGGACAGGGCACACTGAAGCTTTCTTT,CASSFGTGHTEAFF
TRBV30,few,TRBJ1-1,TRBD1,TGTGCCTTCCTCCCGACAGGGCGAGCTTTCTTT,CAFLPTGRAFF
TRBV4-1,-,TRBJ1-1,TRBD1,TGCGCCAGCAGCGCCGGGACAGACACTGAAGCTTTCTTT,CASSAGTDTEAFF
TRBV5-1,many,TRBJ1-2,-,TGCGCCAGCAGCTTGGGAGACACCTCCGGGAGCCTCTATGGCTACACCTTC,CASSLGDTSGSLYGYTF
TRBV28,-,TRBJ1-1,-,TGTGCCAGCAGTTTGTTGAACACTGAAGCTTTCTTT,CASSLLNTEAFF
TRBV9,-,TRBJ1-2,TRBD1,TGTGCCAGCAGCTCAGGACAGGACCTCCTTTATGGCTACACCTTC,CASSSGQDLLYGYTF